Listed here are 12 T cell receptor beta chains from one sample, sequenced in a study of regulatory T cells in long-lasting Graves disease. For TCR beta, libraries came from iRepertoire HTBI primers and Arm-PCR of CDR3 regions. Each CDR3 protein is one row after TCRdb ran MiXCR on the multiplex PCR reads. The sample yields about 470,000 distinct CDR3 sequences, about a sixth seen once. As for time point: newly diagnosed GD, antithyroid drugs for less than 3 months. The authors made the TCR library using RNA they extracted from PBMCs. These data were likewise used in another study, on T cells in Graves' hyperthyroidism and ophthalmopathy.

Sample: peripheral blood mononuclear cells (PBMCs), taken at new diagnosis, from a patient treated with antithyroid drugs. These receptors were obtained from a man aged 35 to 55 with Graves disease.

This clonotype has at least ten counts. The rearrangement uses TRBV12-3 or TRBV12-4 and TRBJ2-1, with 14 bases identical to TRBD2. V was pared by 5 bases and J by 7 bases, with 7 bases of the junction left unmatched. This CDR3 contains 16 residues. The CDR3 coding sequence is TGTGCCAGCAGTCCCCCCGGACTAGCGGGAGGTAATGAGCAGTTCTTC. Its protein is CASSPPGLAGGNEQFF.

This clonotype was seen repeatedly, ten times or more. The V call is TRBV2, the J call TRBJ2-1; 8 nucleotides line up with TRBD1. CDR1 is SNHLY and CDR2 is FYNNEI in the germline V gene. The CDR3 loop spans 14 amino acids. Trimming cost V 5 bases and J 3 bases; bases outside gene matches: 3. Written as DNA, the CDR3 is TGTGCCAGCAGTCAGGGGGCTGTCTACAATGAGCAGTTCTTC. It codes for CASSQGAVYNEQFF.

This clonotype was picked up many times. The chain carries TRBV28 and TRBJ1-5; 8 bases line up with TRBD1. V was clipped by 6 bases and J by 7 bases; unmatched bases: 11. Per the germline V gene, CDR1 is MDHEN and CDR2 is SYDVKM. The CDR3 covers 15 residues. CDR3 DNA sequence: TGTGCCAGCAGAAAGACAGGGGCTGAAAACCAGCCCCAGCATTTT. Its protein product is CASRKTGAENQPQHF. Variable domain in full (rest from reference TRBV28 and TRBJ1-5): DVKVTQSSRYLVKRTGEKVFLECVQDMDHENMFWYRQDPGLGLRLIYFSYDVKMKEKGDIPEGYSVSREKKERFSLILESASTNQTSMYLCASRKTGAENQPQHFGDGTRLSIL.

This clonotype was observed many times. The chain uses TRBV28 and TRBJ1-2; TRBD1 matches at 10 bases. The length of the CDR3 is 15 residues. Germline CDR1 MDHEN, CDR2 SYDVKM. V trimming: 7 bases; J trimming: 2 bases; junction bases outside the gene matches: 7. Here the CDR3 reads CASIYQGQGNYGYTF. The CDR3 coding sequence is TGTGCCAGCATTTACCAGGGACAGGGGAACTATGGCTACACCTTC.

This clonotype came up many times. Compared with germline, one end of the junction differs, possibly owing to a read error. The chain recombines TRBV5-1 with TRBJ1-2; no firm D call. The CDR3 is 14 residues long. CDR1 is SGHRS, CDR2 YFSETQ, per germline. The CDR3 spells CAGRPSGSIDGYTF. CDR3 bases: TGCGCCGGCAGACCGTCGGGGTCAATTGATGGCTACACCTTC.

This clonotype was detected a few times. The junction shows a germline mismatch at one end, possibly a read error. The V gene is TRBV6-5, the J gene TRBJ2-1; the match to TRBD1 covers 8 bases. This CDR3 is built from 11 residues. The germline V gene has CDR1 MNHEY and CDR2 SVGAGI. This CDR3 reads CASSSQGARLF. CDR3 bases: TGTGCCAGCAGTTCTCAGGGGGCTAGGCTCTTC.

The table lists this clonotype with a few counts. The V and J genes are TRBV28 and TRBJ2-7; 8 bases are a match to TRBD2. V lost 2 bases and J lost 5; bases outside the gene matches: 11. The CDR3 loop spans 16 amino acids. Germline V gives CDR1 MDHEN, CDR2 SYDVKM. CDR3 bases: TGTGCCAGCAGTTTACTTTCCGGGAGGGCCACGGACGAGCAGTACTTC. Protein sequence: CASSLLSGRATDEQYF.

In this sample, this clonotype turned up many times. The CDR3 nucleotides are TGCAGTGCTAGTGATTCCGGGACCCGTGTGGAAAAACTGTTTTTT. As protein: CSASDSGTRVEKLFF. V gene TRBV20-1 combines with J gene TRBJ1-4; D may be TRBD1 (5 bases). This CDR3 is 15 amino acids long. The V and J ends lost 3 bases and 8 bases respectively, with 19 bases between them. Per germline, CDR1 DFQATT and CDR2 SNEGSKA (reference sequence).

The rearrangement links TRBV4-1 to TRBJ1-6; D gene ambiguous. With 4 bases removed from V and 10 bases from J, the gap between germline ends came to 11 bases. Germline values: CDR1 MGHRA, CDR2 YSYEKL. The CDR3 length is 13 residues. DNA of the CDR3: TGCGCCAGCAGCCCCAGTCGGCAATCACCCCTCCACTTT. Translated: CASSPSRQSPLHF.

As to this clonotype: A much larger clone differs by one base, so this may be a read error. This chain uses TRBV20-1 with TRBJ2-7; TRBD2 might be the D (5 bases). This CDR3 region has 15 residues. Per the germline V gene, CDR1 is DFQATT and CDR2 is SNEGSKA (reference sequence). The CDR3 DNA reads TGCAGTGCTAGAGATCTGGACTCATCGACGTACGGGCAGTACTTC. Protein: CSARDLDSSTYGQYF.

This clonotype was picked up a small number of times. V is TRBV7-2 and J is TRBJ2-7; TRBD2 matches at 10 bases. Looked up from germline, CDR1 is SGHTA and CDR2 is FQGNSA. With 1 base clipped from V and 2 bases from J, the junction kept 11 bases outside the gene matches. The CDR3 runs 18 residues. The CDR3 DNA is TGTGCCAGCAGCTTAGTATCAGCGGGAGGGCCGAAGACCTACGAGCAGTACTTC. Residues: CASSLVSAGGPKTYEQYF.

This clonotype was detected ten times or more. The chain employs TRBV20-1 and TRBJ2-1; TRBD2 aligns across 10 bases. The CDR3 spans 16 residues. Trimming cost V 0 bases and J 4 bases; bases outside gene matches: 6. From germline, CDR1 is DFQATT and CDR2 SNEGSKA (reference sequence). The CDR3 protein is CSARDIWTSGYNEQFF. The CDR3 region has the DNA TGCAGTGCTAGAGATATTTGGACTAGCGGATACAATGAGCAGTTCTTC.